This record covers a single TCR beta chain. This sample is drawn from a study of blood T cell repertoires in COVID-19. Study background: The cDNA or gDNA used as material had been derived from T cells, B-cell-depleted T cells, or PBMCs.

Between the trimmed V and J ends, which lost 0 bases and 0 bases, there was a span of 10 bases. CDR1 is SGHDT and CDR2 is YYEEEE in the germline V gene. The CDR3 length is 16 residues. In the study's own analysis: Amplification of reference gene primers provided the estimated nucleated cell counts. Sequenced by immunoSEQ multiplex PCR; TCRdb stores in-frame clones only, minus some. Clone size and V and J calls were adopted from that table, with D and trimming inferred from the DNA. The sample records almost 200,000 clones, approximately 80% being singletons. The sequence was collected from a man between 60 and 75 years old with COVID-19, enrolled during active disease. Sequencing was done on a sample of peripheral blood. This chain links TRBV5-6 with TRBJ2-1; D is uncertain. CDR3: CASSLVSGGSYNEQFF. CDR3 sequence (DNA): TGTGCCAGCAGCTTGGTCTCTGGCGGCTCCTACAATGAGCAGTTCTTC.